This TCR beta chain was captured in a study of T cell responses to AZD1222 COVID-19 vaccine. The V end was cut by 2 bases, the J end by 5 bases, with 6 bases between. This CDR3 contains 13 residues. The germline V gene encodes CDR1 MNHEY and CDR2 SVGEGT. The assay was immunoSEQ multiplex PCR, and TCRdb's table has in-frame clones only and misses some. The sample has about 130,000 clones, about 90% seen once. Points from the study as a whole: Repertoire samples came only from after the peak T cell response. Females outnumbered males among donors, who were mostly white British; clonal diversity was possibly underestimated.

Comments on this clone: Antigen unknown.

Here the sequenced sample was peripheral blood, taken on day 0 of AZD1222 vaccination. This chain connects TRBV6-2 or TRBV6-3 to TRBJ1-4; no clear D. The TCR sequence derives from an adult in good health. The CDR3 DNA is TGTGCCAGCAGTTACCCGGGCAATGAAAAACTGTTTTTT. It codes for CASSYPGNEKLFF.